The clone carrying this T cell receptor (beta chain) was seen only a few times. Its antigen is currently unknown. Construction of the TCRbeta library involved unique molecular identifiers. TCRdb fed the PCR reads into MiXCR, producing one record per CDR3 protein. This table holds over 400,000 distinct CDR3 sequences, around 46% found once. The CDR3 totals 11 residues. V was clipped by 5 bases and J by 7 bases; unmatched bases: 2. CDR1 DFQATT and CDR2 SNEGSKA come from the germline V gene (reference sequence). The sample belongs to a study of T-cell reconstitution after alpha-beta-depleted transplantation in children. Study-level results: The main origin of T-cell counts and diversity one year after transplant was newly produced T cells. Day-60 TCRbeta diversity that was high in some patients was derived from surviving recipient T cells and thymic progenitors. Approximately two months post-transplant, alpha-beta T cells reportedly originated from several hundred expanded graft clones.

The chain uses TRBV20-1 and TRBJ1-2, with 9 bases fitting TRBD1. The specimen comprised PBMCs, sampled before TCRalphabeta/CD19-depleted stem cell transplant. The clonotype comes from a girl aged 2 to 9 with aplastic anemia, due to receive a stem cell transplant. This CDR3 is CSAGDRVGYTF. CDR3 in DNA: TGCAGTGCTGGGGACAGGGTTGGCTACACCTTC.